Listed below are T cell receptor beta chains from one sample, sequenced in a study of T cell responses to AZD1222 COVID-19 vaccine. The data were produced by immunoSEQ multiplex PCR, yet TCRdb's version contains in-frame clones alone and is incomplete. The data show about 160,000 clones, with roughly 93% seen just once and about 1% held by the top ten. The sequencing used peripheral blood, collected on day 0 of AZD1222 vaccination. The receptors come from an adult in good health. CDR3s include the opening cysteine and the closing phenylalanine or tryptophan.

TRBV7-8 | CASSQTTALGTDTQYF
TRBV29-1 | CSASGGREGNTIYF
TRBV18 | CASSPNTGVDYGYTF
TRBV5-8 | CASSILPGTGGLQPQHF
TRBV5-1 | CASSFYETQYF
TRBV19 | CASSGGVEETQYF
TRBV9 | CASSVGWGQGNTEAFF
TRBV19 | CASSIDRRVYGYTF
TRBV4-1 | CASSPPGQTTNEKLFF
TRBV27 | CASSLLGAGDEKLFF
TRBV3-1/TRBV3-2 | CASSQVYNEQFF
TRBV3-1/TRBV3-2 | CASSQDAGSNSPLHF
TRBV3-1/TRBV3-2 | CASSLGTDDQPQHF
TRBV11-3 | CASSLGGRNTEAFF
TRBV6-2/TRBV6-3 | CASSYTAGENSGANVLTF
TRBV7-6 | CASSLVTGTNTEAFF
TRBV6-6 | CASSGPTGETQYF
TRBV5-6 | CASSLGTGVSGYTF
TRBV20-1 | CSARENTEAFF
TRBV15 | CATSRDRVGAVRTQYF
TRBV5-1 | CASSLDAGNTEAFF
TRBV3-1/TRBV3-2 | CASRNDRGDQPQHF
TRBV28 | CASRIPGQGRDEQYF
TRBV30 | CAWSAPNSEGGPQHF
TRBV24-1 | CATSDPYNEQFF
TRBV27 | CASRTGYEQYF
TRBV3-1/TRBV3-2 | CASSLDRSYNEQFF
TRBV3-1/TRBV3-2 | CASSIGTGYSPLHF
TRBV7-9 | CASSFGVGEQYF
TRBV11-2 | CASSLNWDPRNGELFF
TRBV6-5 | CASSLRDRNYTF
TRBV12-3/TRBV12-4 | CASGWGKGPQHF
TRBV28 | CASSLGQGPYGYTF
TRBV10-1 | CASSPGQGAREQFF
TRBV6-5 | CASSFLGNEQFF
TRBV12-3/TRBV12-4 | CASSRAPEPQHF
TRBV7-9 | CASSSRGNNSYNEQFF
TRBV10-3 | CAISRNPGTSGGNEQFF
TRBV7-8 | CASSVEYLIYNEQFF
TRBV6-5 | CASSLYGEAFF
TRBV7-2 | CASSLEARYNSPLHF
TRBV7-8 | CASSLLYEQYF
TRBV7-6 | CASSLGSRDSNQPQHF
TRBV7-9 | CASSPPETGGAGNEKLFF
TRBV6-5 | CASSPLFSQNSPLHF
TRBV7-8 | CASSTRTPRFGGYTF
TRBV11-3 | CASRFRDRVSNTEAFF
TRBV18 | CASSLNRDTKSTEAFF
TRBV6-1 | CASSEAQSGANVLTF
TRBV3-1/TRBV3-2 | CASSQPGAGYTF
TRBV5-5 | CASRTDTYEKLFF
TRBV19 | CASSTRAGGWYEQYF